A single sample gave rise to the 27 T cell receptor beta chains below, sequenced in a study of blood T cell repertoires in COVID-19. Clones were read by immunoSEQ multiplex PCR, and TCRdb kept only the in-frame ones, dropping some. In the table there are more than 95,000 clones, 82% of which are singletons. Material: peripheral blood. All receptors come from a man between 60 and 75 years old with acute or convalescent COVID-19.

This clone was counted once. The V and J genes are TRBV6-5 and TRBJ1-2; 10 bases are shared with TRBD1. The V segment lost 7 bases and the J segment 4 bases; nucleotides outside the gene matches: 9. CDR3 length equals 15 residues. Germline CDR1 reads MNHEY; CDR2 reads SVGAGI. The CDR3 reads CASTGEGQGIYGYTF. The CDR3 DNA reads TGTGCCAGCACCGGAGAGGGACAGGGGATCTATGGCTACACCTTC.

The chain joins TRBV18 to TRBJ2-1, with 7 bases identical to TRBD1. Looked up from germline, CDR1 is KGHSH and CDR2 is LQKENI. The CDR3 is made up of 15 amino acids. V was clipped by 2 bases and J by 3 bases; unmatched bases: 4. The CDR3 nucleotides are TGTGCCAGCTCACCAACCGGGACAGTCTACAATGAGCAGTTCTTC. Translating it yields CASSPTGTVYNEQFF.

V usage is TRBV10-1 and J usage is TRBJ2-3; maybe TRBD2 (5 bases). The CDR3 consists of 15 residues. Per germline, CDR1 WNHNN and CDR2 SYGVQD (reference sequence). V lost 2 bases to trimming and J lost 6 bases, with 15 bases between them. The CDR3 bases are TGCGCCAGCAGTGAGAACCGCGGGTTTCAGGATACGCAGTATTTT. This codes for CASSENRGFQDTQYF.

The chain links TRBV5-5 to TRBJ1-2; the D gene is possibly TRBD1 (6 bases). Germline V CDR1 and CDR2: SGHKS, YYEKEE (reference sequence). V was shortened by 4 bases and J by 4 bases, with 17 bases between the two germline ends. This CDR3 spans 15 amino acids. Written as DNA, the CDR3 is TGTGCCAGCAGCATCGACAGGCTCCTAGGCTATGGCTACACCTTC. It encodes CASSIDRLLGYGYTF.

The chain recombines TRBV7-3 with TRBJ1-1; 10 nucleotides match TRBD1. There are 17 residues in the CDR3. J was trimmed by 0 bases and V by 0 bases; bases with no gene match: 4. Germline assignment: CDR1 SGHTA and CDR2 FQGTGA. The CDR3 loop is CASSLTGTGAMNTEAFF. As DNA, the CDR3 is TGTGCCAGCAGCTTAACGGGGACAGGGGCTATGAACACTGAAGCTTTCTTT.

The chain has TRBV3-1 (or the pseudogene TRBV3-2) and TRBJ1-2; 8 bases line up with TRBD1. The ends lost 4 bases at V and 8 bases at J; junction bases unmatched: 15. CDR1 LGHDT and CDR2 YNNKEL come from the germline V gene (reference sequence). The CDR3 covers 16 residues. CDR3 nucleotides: TGTGCCAGCAGCCGAAGCCCGGGACAGGAGGTGCGGGGCTACACCTTC. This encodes CASSRSPGQEVRGYTF.

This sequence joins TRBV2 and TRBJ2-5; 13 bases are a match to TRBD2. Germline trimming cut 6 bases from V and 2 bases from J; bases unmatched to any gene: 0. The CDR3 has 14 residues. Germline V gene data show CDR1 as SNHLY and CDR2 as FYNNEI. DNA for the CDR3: TGTGCCAGCAGGGGACTAGCGGGGCAAGAGACCCAGTACTTC. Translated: CASRGLAGQETQYF.

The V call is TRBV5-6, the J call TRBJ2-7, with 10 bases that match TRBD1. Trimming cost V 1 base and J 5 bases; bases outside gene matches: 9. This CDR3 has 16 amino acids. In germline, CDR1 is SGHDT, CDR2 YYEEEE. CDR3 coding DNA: TGTGCCAGCAGCTTGCGACAGGGGGCCTTGACGGACGAGCAGTACTTC. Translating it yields CASSLRQGALTDEQYF.

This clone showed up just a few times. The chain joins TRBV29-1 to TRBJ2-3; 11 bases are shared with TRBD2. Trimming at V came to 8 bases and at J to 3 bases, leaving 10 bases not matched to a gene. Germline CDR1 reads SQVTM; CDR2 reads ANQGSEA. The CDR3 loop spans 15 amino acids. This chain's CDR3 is CSSVIAGGPTDTQYF. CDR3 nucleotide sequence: TGCAGCTCTGTTATAGCGGGAGGGCCGACAGATACGCAGTATTTT.

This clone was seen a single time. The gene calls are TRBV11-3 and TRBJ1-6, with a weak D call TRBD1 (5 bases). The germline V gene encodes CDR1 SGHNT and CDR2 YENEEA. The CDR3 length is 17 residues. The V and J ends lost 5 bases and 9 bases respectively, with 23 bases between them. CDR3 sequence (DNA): TGTGCCAGCAGCCTCCCCCGGCAGGGAACCGGTAGTTCACCCCTCCACTTT. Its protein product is CASSLPRQGTGSSPLHF.

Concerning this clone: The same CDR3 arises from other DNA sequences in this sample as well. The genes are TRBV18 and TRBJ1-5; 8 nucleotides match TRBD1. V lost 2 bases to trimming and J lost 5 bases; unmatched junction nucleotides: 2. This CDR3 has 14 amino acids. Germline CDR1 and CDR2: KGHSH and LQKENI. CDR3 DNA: TGTGCCAGCTCACCAGGGACAGGCTATCAGCCCCAGCATTTT. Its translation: CASSPGTGYQPQHF.

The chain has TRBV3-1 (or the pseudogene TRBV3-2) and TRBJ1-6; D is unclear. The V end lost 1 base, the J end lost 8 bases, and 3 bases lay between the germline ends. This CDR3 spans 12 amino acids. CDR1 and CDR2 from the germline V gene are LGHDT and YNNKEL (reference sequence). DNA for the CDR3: TGTGCCAGCAGCCAAGCCGATTCACCCCTCCACTTT. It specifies CASSQADSPLHF.

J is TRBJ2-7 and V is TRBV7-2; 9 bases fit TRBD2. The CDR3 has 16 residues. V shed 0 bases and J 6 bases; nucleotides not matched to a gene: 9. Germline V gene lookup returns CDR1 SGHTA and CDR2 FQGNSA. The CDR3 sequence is CASSLAASGNIREQYF. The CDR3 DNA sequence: TGTGCCAGCAGCTTAGCGGCTAGCGGGAACATCCGCGAGCAGTACTTC. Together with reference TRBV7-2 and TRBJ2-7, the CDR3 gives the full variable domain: GAGVSQSPSNKVTEKGKDVELRCDPISGHTALYWYRQSLGQGLEFLIYFQGNSAPDKSGLPSDRFSAERTGGSVSTLTIQRTQQEDSAVYLCASSLAASGNIREQYFGPGTRLTVT.

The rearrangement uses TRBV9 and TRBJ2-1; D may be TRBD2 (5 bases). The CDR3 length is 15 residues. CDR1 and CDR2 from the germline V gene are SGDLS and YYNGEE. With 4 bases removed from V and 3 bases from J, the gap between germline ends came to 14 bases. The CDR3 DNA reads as TGTGCCAGCAGCAATGAGGACTCGGTCTACAATGAGCAGTTCTTC. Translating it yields CASSNEDSVYNEQFF. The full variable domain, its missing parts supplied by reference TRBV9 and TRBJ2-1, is DSGVTQTPKHLITATGQRVTLRCSPRSGDLSVYWYQQSLDQGLQFLIQYYNGEERAKGNILERFSAQQFPDLHSELNLSSLELGDSALYFCASSNEDSVYNEQFFGPGTRLTVL.

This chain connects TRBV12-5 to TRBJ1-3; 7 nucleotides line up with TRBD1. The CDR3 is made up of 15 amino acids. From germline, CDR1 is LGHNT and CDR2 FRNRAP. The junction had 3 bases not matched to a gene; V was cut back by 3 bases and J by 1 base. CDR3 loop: CASGLRTGSGNTIYF. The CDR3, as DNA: TGTGCTAGTGGTTTAAGGACAGGATCTGGAAACACCATATATTTT.

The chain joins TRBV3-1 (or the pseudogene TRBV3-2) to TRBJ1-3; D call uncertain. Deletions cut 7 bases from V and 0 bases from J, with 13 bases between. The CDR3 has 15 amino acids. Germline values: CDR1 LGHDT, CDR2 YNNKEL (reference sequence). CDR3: CASNSRTNSGNTIYF. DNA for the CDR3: TGTGCCAGCAATAGTAGAACGAACTCTGGAAACACCATATATTTT.

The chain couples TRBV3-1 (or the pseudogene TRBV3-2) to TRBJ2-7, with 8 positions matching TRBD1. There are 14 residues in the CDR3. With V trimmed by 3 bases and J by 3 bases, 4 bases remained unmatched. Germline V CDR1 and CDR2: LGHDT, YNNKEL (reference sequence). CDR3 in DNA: TGTGCCAGCAGCCACCGGACAGGGTTCTACGAGCAGTACTTC. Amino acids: CASSHRTGFYEQYF.

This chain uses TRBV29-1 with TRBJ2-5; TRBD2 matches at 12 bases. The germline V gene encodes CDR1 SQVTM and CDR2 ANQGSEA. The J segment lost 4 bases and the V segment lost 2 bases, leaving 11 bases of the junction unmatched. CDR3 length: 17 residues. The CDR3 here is CSVELTGTSGWRETQYF. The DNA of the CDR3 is TGCAGCGTTGAACTTACCGGGACTAGCGGGTGGAGAGAGACCCAGTACTTC.

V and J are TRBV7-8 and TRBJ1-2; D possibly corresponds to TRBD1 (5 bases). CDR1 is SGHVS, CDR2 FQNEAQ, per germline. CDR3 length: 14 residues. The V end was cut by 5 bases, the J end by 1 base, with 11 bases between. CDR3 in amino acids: CASSIQEGNYGYTF. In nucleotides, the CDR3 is TGTGCCAGCAGCATACAGGAGGGTAACTATGGCTACACCTTC.

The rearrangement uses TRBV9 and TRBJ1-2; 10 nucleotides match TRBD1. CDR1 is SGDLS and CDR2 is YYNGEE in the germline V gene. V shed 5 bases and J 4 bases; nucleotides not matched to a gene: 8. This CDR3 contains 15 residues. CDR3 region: CASSAGTGDTYGYTF. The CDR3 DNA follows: TGTGCCAGCAGTGCCGGGACAGGGGACACCTATGGCTACACCTTC. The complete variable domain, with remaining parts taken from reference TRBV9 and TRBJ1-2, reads DSGVTQTPKHLITATGQRVTLRCSPRSGDLSVYWYQQSLDQGLQFLIQYYNGEERAKGNILERFSAQQFPDLHSELNLSSLELGDSALYFCASSAGTGDTYGYTFGSGTRLTVV.

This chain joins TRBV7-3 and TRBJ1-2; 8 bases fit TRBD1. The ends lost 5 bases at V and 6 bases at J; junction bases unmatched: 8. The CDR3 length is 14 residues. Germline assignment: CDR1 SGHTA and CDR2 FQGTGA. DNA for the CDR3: TGTGCCAGCAGCCTAGGACAGGGAAGAAATGGCTACACCTTC. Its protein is CASSLGQGRNGYTF.

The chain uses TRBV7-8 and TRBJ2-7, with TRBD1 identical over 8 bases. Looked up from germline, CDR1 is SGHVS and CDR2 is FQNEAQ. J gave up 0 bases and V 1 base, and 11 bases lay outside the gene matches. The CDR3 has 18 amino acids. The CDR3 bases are TGTGCCAGCAGCTTAGAATCGGGGGACAGGACGTACTCCTACGAGCAGTACTTC. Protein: CASSLESGDRTYSYEQYF.

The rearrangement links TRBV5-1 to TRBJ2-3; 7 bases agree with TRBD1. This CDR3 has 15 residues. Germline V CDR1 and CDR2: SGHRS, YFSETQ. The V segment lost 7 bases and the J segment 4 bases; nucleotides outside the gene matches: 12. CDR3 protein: CASYQTGMGSDTQYF. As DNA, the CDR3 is TGCGCCAGCTACCAGACAGGGATGGGGTCAGATACGCAGTATTTT.

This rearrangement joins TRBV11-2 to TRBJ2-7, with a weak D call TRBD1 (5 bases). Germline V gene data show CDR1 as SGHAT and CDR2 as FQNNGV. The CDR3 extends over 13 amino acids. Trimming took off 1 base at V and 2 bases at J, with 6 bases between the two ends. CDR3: CASSLGQTYEQYF. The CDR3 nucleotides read TGTGCCAGCAGCTTAGGACAGACCTACGAGCAGTACTTC.

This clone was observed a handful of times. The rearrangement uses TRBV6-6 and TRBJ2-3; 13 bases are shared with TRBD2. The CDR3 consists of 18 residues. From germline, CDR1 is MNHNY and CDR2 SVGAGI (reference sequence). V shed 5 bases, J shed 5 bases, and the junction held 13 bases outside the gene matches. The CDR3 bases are TGTGCCAGCAGTCCCCTGTCGACTAGCGGGGGGTTAAGAGATACGCAGTATTTT. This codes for CASSPLSTSGGLRDTQYF.

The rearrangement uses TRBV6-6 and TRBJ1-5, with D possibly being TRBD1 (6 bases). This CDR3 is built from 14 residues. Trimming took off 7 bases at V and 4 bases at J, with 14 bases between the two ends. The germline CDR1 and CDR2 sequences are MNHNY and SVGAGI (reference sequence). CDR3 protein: CASMTGFLNQPQHF. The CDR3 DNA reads TGTGCCAGCATGACAGGTTTTTTAAATCAGCCCCAGCATTTT.

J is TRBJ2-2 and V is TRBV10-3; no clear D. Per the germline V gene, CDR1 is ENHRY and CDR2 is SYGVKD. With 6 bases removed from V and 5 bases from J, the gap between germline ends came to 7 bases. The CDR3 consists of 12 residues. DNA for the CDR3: TGTGCCATCAGCCTTACAACCGGGGAGCTGTTTTTT. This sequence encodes CAISLTTGELFF.